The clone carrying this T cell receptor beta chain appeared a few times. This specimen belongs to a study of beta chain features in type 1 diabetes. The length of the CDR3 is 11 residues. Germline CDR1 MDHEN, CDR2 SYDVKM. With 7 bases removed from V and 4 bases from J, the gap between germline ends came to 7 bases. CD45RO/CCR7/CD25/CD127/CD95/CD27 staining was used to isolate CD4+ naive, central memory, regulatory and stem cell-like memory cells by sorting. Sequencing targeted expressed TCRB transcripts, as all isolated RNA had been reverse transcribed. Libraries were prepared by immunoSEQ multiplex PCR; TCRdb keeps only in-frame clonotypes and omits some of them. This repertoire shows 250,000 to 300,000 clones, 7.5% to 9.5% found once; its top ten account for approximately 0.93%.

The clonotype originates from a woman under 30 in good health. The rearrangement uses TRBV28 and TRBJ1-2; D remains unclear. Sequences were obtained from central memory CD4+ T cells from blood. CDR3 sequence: CASMAIYGYTF. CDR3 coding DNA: TGTGCCAGCATGGCGATCTATGGCTACACCTTC.